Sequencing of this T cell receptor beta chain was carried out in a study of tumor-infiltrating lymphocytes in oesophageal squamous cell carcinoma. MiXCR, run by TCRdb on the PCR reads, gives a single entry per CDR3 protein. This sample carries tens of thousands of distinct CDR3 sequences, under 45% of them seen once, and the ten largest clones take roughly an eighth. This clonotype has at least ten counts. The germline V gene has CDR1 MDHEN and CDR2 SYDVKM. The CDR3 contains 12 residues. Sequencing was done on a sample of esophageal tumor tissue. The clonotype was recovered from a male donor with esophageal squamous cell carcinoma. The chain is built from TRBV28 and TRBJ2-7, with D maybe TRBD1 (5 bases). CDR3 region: CASQGSSYEQYF. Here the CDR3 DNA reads TGTGCGAGCCAGGGTAGCTCCTACGAGCAGTACTTC.